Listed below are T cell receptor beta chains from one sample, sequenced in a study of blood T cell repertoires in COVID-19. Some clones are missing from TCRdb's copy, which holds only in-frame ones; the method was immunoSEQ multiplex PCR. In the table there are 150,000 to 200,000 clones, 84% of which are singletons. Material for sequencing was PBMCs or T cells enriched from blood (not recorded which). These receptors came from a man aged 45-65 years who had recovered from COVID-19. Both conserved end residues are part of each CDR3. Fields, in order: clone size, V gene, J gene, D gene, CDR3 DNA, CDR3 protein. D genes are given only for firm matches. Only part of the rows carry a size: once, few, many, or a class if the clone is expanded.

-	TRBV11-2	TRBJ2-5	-	TGTGCCAGCAGCCCCAGAGAGCGAGAGACCCAGTACTTC	CASSPRERETQYF
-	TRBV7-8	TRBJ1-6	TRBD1	TGTGCCAGCAGCTTTGAAACAGGGGGTAATTCACCCCTCCACTTT	CASSFETGGNSPLHF
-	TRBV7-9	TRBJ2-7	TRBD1	TGTGCCAGCAGCCGACGGGACAGGCCCCACTACGAGCAGTACTTC	CASSRRDRPHYEQYF
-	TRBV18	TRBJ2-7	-	TGTGCCAGCTCACCATTCGAGGAATTCGAGCAGTACTTC	CASSPFEEFEQYF
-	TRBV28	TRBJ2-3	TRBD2	TGTGCCAGCAGTTTTATAGCGGGGGCTGCAGATACGCAGTATTTT	CASSFIAGAADTQYF
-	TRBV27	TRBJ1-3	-	TGTGCCAGCAGTCCCCAATTCCCCCAGGGCCACAGAAACACCATATATTTT	CASSPQFPQGHRNTIYF
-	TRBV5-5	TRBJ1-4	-	TGTGCCAGCACCATCCGGTTGGGGGCCACTAATGAAAAACTGTTTTTT	CASTIRLGATNEKLFF
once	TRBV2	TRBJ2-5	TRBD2	TGTGCCAGCAGTGGACTAGCATCAGAGACCCAGTACTTC	CASSGLASETQYF
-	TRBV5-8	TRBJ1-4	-	TGTGCCAGCAGCCCCAGGCGGACAGCAACTAATGAAAAACTGTTTTTT	CASSPRRTATNEKLFF
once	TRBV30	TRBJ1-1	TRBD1	TGTGCCTGGAGTGGATATACAGGGGTGGACACTGAAGCTTTCTTT	CAWSGYTGVDTEAFF
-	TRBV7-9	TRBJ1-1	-	TGTGCCAGCGCCGACGGGGGTTTGGACACTGAAGCTTTCTTT	CASADGGLDTEAFF
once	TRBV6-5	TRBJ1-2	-	TGTGCCAGCACCATCGAATGGGGGCCGGCGTCGGGCTACACCTTC	CASTIEWGPASGYTF
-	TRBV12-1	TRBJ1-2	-	TGTGCCAGCAGCTGTCTGTCTATGAGCTATGGCTACACCTTC	CASSCLSMSYGYTF
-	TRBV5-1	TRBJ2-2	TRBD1	TGCGCCAGCAGCTTCTGGCAGGGGGCTAAAACCGGGGAGCTGTTTTTT	CASSFWQGAKTGELFF
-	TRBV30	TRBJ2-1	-	TGTGCCTGGAGTGTACAAGGGAGCTCCTACAATGAGCAGTTCTTC	CAWSVQGSSYNEQFF
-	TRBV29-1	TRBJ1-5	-	TGCAGCGTTGGCCAGGGGCAGAATCAGCCCCAGCATTTT	CSVGQGQNQPQHF
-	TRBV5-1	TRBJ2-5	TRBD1	TGCGCCAGCACACGGGGACAGGGGGCTTACCAAGAGACCCAGTACTTC	CASTRGQGAYQETQYF
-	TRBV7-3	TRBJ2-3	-	TGTGCCAGCAGCGCCCAGGGGACCGGGGGCACAGATACGCAGTATTTT	CASSAQGTGGTDTQYF
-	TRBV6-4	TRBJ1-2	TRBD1	TGTGCCAGCAGTGACTCGTACAGGGGGCGCTTAGGCTATGGCTACACCTTC	CASSDSYRGRLGYGYTF
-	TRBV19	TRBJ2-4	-	TGTGCCAGTAGTATTAGTAAAAACATTCAGTACTTC	CASSISKNIQYF
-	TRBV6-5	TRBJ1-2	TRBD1	TGTGCCAGCATTTTACAGGGGAAGTATGGCTACACCTTC	CASILQGKYGYTF
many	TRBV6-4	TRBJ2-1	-	TGTGCCAGCAGTGAAAACGGGGAGACCTACAATGAGCAGTTCTTC	CASSENGETYNEQFF
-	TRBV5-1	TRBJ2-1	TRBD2	TGCGCCAGCAGCTTGGCGGGTAGCGGGGGGCGCTCCGGGAATGAGCAGTTCTTC	CASSLAGSGGRSGNEQFF
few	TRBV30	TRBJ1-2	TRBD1	TGTGCCTGGAGCGACGGGGGGACAGGGAGTCACTATGGCTACACCTTC	CAWSDGGTGSHYGYTF
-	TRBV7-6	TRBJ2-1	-	TGTGCCAGCAGCCCCCAGCTAGGTGAGCAGTTCTTC	CASSPQLGEQFF
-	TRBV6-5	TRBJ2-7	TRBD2	TGTGCCAGCAGCCGTAGCGGGGGGATTTCCTACGAGCAGTACTTC	CASSRSGGISYEQYF